Listed below are T cell receptor beta chains from one sample, sequenced in a study of shared clonotypes between healthy human individuals. The method was immunoSEQ multiplex PCR; TCRdb's version includes in-frame clones alone and lacks a portion of them. The sample contains 1,400,000 or so clones, less than 99% of which appear only once. What was sequenced was naive CD4+ T cells sorted from blood. These TCRs come from a man under 40 in good health. The CDR3 runs from the conserved cysteine through the conserved F or W. Each record gives: V gene, D gene, clone size, J gene, CDR3 protein, CDR3 DNA. A D gene is named only where the DNA matches it firmly. Size tells how often a clone was seen (once, few, many) or the class of an expanded clone, and some rows leave it out.

v_gene: TRBV28; d_gene: .; abundance: .; j_gene: TRBJ2-7; CDR3aa: CASSRRGDSYEQYF; CDR3nt: TGTGCCAGCAGTCGAAGGGGCGACTCCTACGAGCAGTACTTC
v_gene: TRBV28; d_gene: .; abundance: .; j_gene: TRBJ2-7; CDR3aa: CASRRDTYEQYF; CDR3nt: TGTGCCAGCAGGCGGGACACCTACGAGCAGTACTTC
v_gene: TRBV7-2; d_gene: .; abundance: .; j_gene: TRBJ2-3; CDR3aa: CASSLYQSTDTQYF; CDR3nt: TGTGCCAGCAGCTTATACCAAAGCACAGATACGCAGTATTTT
v_gene: TRBV7-3; d_gene: .; abundance: .; j_gene: TRBJ2-1; CDR3aa: CASSSRARDNEQFF; CDR3nt: TGTGCCAGCAGCTCCCGGGCCCGGGACAATGAGCAGTTCTTC
v_gene: TRBV28; d_gene: TRBD2; abundance: once; j_gene: TRBJ2-3; CDR3aa: CASSFSRTSGRTDTQYF; CDR3nt: TGTGCCAGCAGTTTCTCTAGGACTAGCGGGAGGACAGATACGCAGTATTTT
v_gene: TRBV10-1; d_gene: .; abundance: .; j_gene: TRBJ2-2; CDR3aa: CASSGGIYTGELFF; CDR3nt: TGCGCCAGCAGCGGGGGTATATACACCGGGGAGCTGTTTTTT
v_gene: TRBV6-5; d_gene: .; abundance: .; j_gene: TRBJ2-5; CDR3aa: CASSATAETQYF; CDR3nt: TGTGCCAGCAGTGCGACTGCGGAGACCCAGTACTTC
v_gene: TRBV27; d_gene: .; abundance: .; j_gene: TRBJ2-1; CDR3aa: CASSFSREPPSEQFF; CDR3nt: TGTGCCAGCAGTTTCTCACGGGAGCCTCCTAGTGAGCAGTTCTTC
v_gene: TRBV6-1; d_gene: TRBD1; abundance: .; j_gene: TRBJ1-2; CDR3aa: CASRGSGGSGYTF; CDR3nt: TGTGCCAGCAGGGGCTCAGGGGGCAGTGGCTACACCTTC
v_gene: TRBV7-2; d_gene: TRBD1; abundance: .; j_gene: TRBJ1-4; CDR3aa: CASSRDSQNEKLFF; CDR3nt: TGTGCCAGCAGCCGGGACAGCCAAAATGAAAAACTGTTTTTT
v_gene: TRBV5-4; d_gene: .; abundance: .; j_gene: TRBJ2-2; CDR3aa: CASSLGLSGTNTGELFF; CDR3nt: TGTGCCAGCAGCTTGGGGCTCTCGGGAACGAACACCGGGGAGCTGTTTTTT
v_gene: TRBV7-2; d_gene: .; abundance: .; j_gene: TRBJ2-1; CDR3aa: CASSLGRLVDNEQFF; CDR3nt: TGTGCCAGCAGCTTAGGCAGGCTAGTAGACAATGAGCAGTTCTTC
v_gene: TRBV5-1; d_gene: .; abundance: .; j_gene: TRBJ2-7; CDR3aa: CASSSGEHYEQYF; CDR3nt: TGCGCCAGCAGCTCCGGAGAACACTACGAGCAGTACTTC
v_gene: TRBV19; d_gene: TRBD2; abundance: once; j_gene: TRBJ2-3; CDR3aa: CATSVLGLAGTDTQYF; CDR3nt: TGTGCCACCAGCGTACTTGGACTAGCGGGCACAGATACGCAGTATTTT
v_gene: TRBV19; d_gene: TRBD1; abundance: .; j_gene: TRBJ1-5; CDR3aa: CASSIISGDRWAQPQHF; CDR3nt: TGTGCCAGTAGTATAATTAGCGGGGACAGATGGGCTCAGCCCCAGCATTTT
v_gene: TRBV9; d_gene: .; abundance: .; j_gene: TRBJ2-6; CDR3aa: CASSPTGGDSGANVLTF; CDR3nt: TGTGCCAGCAGCCCCACAGGCGGGGACTCTGGGGCCAACGTCCTGACTTTC
v_gene: TRBV28; d_gene: .; abundance: .; j_gene: TRBJ2-2; CDR3aa: CASSLSPNTGELFF; CDR3nt: TGTGCCAGCAGTCTGAGTCCGAACACCGGGGAGCTGTTTTTT
v_gene: TRBV25-1; d_gene: .; abundance: .; j_gene: TRBJ2-5; CDR3aa: CASSVLGKTGGETQYF; CDR3nt: TGTGCCAGCAGTGTTTTAGGGAAGACAGGCGGAGAGACCCAGTACTTC
v_gene: TRBV5-4; d_gene: TRBD1; abundance: .; j_gene: TRBJ1-2; CDR3aa: CASSRGREGAIYGYTF; CDR3nt: TGTGCCAGCAGCCGGGGGAGGGAGGGGGCTATCTATGGCTACACCTTC
v_gene: TRBV9; d_gene: .; abundance: .; j_gene: TRBJ2-1; CDR3aa: CASSHHSGRGSDNEQFF; CDR3nt: TGTGCCAGCAGCCATCATTCGGGCAGGGGAAGTGACAATGAGCAGTTCTTC
v_gene: TRBV6-5; d_gene: .; abundance: .; j_gene: TRBJ2-7; CDR3aa: CASSYRGRSAYEQYF; CDR3nt: TGTGCCAGCAGTTACCGGGGACGAAGTGCCTACGAGCAGTACTTC
v_gene: TRBV19; d_gene: TRBD1; abundance: .; j_gene: TRBJ2-4; CDR3aa: CASSRDRKNIQYF; CDR3nt: TGTGCCAGTAGCAGGGACAGGAAAAACATTCAGTACTTC
v_gene: TRBV11-2; d_gene: TRBD1; abundance: .; j_gene: TRBJ2-5; CDR3aa: CASSRMTGKETQYF; CDR3nt: TGTGCCAGCAGCCGAATGACAGGGAAAGAGACCCAGTACTTC
v_gene: TRBV19; d_gene: .; abundance: .; j_gene: TRBJ1-5; CDR3aa: CASSIEPTGGPQHF; CDR3nt: TGTGCCAGTAGTATTGAACCAACGGGTGGACCCCAGCATTTT
v_gene: TRBV11-3; d_gene: TRBD2; abundance: .; j_gene: TRBJ2-5; CDR3aa: CASSWTSGSGETQYF; CDR3nt: TGTGCCAGCAGCTGGACTAGCGGGAGTGGGGAGACCCAGTACTTC
v_gene: TRBV2; d_gene: TRBD1; abundance: .; j_gene: TRBJ2-7; CDR3aa: CASRRQGQGLYEQYF; CDR3nt: TGTGCCAGCAGGAGACAGGGACAGGGGTTGTACGAGCAGTACTTC
v_gene: TRBV9; d_gene: TRBD2; abundance: .; j_gene: TRBJ2-3; CDR3aa: CASSVGQRGSTDTQYF; CDR3nt: TGTGCCAGCAGCGTAGGGCAGCGGGGGAGCACAGATACGCAGTATTTT
v_gene: TRBV30; d_gene: .; abundance: .; j_gene: TRBJ1-5; CDR3aa: CAWSDRAPQTHQPQHF; CDR3nt: TGTGCCTGGAGCGACCGGGCCCCACAGACGCATCAGCCCCAGCATTTT
v_gene: TRBV11-2; d_gene: .; abundance: .; j_gene: TRBJ1-1; CDR3aa: CASSPRRGLNTEAFF; CDR3nt: TGTGCCAGCAGCCCCCGTCGGGGCCTGAACACTGAAGCTTTCTTT
v_gene: TRBV29-1; d_gene: TRBD2; abundance: .; j_gene: TRBJ2-5; CDR3aa: CSVEQLAGAQYF; CDR3nt: TGCAGCGTTGAACAACTAGCGGGAGCCCAGTACTTC
v_gene: TRBV18; d_gene: .; abundance: .; j_gene: TRBJ2-7; CDR3aa: CASSPTGVPSSSYEQYF; CDR3nt: TGTGCCAGCTCACCAACCGGAGTTCCTTCTAGCTCCTACGAGCAGTACTTC
v_gene: TRBV28; d_gene: .; abundance: .; j_gene: TRBJ1-1; CDR3aa: CASSSSRRGATEAFF; CDR3nt: TGTGCCAGCAGTTCTTCCCGCCGGGGGGCCACTGAAGCTTTCTTT
v_gene: TRBV9; d_gene: .; abundance: .; j_gene: TRBJ1-4; CDR3aa: CASSVGSREKLFF; CDR3nt: TGTGCCAGCAGCGTAGGAAGCCGTGAAAAACTGTTTTTT
v_gene: TRBV5-1; d_gene: .; abundance: .; j_gene: TRBJ2-7; CDR3aa: CASSPLTEAPEQYF; CDR3nt: TGCGCCAGCAGCCCCCTAACAGAGGCCCCCGAGCAGTACTTC
v_gene: TRBV19; d_gene: .; abundance: .; j_gene: TRBJ1-2; CDR3aa: CASTQGGFGNYGYTF; CDR3nt: TGTGCCAGTACCCAGGGAGGATTTGGAAACTATGGCTACACCTTC
v_gene: TRBV7-8; d_gene: .; abundance: .; j_gene: TRBJ2-7; CDR3aa: CASSPPSRVPYEQYF; CDR3nt: TGTGCCAGCAGCCCCCCTTCCCGGGTCCCCTACGAGCAGTACTTC
v_gene: TRBV19; d_gene: .; abundance: .; j_gene: TRBJ2-2; CDR3aa: CASTVGHPNTGELFF; CDR3nt: TGTGCCAGTACCGTTGGACACCCGAACACCGGGGAGCTGTTTTTT
v_gene: TRBV7-2; d_gene: .; abundance: .; j_gene: TRBJ1-4; CDR3aa: CASSSTGRRDEKLFF; CDR3nt: TGTGCCAGCAGCTCCACAGGGCGGAGGGATGAAAAACTGTTTTTT
v_gene: TRBV6-5; d_gene: .; abundance: .; j_gene: TRBJ2-7; CDR3aa: CASRPLTGFSYEQYF; CDR3nt: TGTGCCAGCAGACCTCTTACAGGGTTCTCCTACGAGCAGTACTTC
v_gene: TRBV19; d_gene: TRBD2; abundance: .; j_gene: TRBJ2-7; CDR3aa: CASSILAGDYEQYF; CDR3nt: TGTGCCAGTAGTATCCTAGCGGGAGACTATGAGCAGTACTTC
v_gene: TRBV7-9; d_gene: TRBD1; abundance: .; j_gene: TRBJ1-1; CDR3aa: CASRLTGGEGEAFF; CDR3nt: TGTGCCAGCAGGTTAACAGGGGGCGAAGGTGAAGCTTTCTTT
v_gene: TRBV27; d_gene: .; abundance: .; j_gene: TRBJ2-5; CDR3aa: CASSLQGVGRQETQYF; CDR3nt: TGTGCCAGCAGTCTCCAAGGAGTGGGACGTCAAGAGACCCAGTACTTC
v_gene: TRBV5-1; d_gene: .; abundance: .; j_gene: TRBJ1-1; CDR3aa: CASSFQGNTEAFF; CDR3nt: TGCGCCAGCAGCTTTCAGGGAAACACTGAAGCTTTCTTT
v_gene: TRBV23-1; d_gene: .; abundance: .; j_gene: TRBJ1-1; CDR3aa: CASTRMDLNTEAFF; CDR3nt: TGCGCCAGCACCCGGATGGACCTAAACACTGAAGCTTTCTTT
v_gene: TRBV18; d_gene: .; abundance: .; j_gene: TRBJ1-5; CDR3aa: CASSPGLSGQPQHF; CDR3nt: TGTGCCAGCTCACCAGGATTGTCTGGACAGCCCCAGCATTTT
v_gene: TRBV2; d_gene: TRBD2; abundance: .; j_gene: TRBJ2-3; CDR3aa: CANQLAGVEDTQYF; CDR3nt: TGTGCCAACCAACTAGCGGGAGTTGAAGATACGCAGTATTTT
v_gene: TRBV28; d_gene: TRBD1; abundance: once; j_gene: TRBJ2-5; CDR3aa: CASSRGQGGSGETQYF; CDR3nt: TGTGCCAGCAGTCGAGGACAGGGTGGTTCAGGAGAGACCCAGTACTTC
v_gene: TRBV5-8; d_gene: TRBD1; abundance: .; j_gene: TRBJ1-3; CDR3aa: CASSQTGTGNTIYF; CDR3nt: TGTGCCAGCAGCCAGACAGGGACAGGAAACACCATATATTTT
v_gene: TRBV27; d_gene: TRBD2; abundance: .; j_gene: TRBJ2-2; CDR3aa: CASLRAGANTGELFF; CDR3nt: TGTGCCTCCTTGCGGGCGGGAGCAAACACCGGGGAGCTGTTTTTT
v_gene: TRBV28; d_gene: .; abundance: .; j_gene: TRBJ1-2; CDR3aa: CASSSASWDYGYTF; CDR3nt: TGTGCCAGCAGTTCGGCCTCCTGGGACTATGGCTACACCTTC